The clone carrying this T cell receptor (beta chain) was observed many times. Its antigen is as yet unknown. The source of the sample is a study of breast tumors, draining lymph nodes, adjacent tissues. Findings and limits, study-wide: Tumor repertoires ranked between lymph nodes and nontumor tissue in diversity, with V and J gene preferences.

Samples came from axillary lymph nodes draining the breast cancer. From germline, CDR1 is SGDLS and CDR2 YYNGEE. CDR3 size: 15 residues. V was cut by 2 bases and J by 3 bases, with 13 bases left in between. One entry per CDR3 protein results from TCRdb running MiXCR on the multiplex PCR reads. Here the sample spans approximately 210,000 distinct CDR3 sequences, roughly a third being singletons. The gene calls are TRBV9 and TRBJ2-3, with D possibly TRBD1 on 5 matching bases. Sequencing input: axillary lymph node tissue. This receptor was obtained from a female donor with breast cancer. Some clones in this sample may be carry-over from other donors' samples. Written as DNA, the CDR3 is TGTGCCAGCAGCGTTGACAGTATAAGTACAGATACGCAGTATTTT. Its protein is CASSVDSISTDTQYF. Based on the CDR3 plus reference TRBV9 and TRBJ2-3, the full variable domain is DSGVTQTPKHLITATGQRVTLRCSPRSGDLSVYWYQQSLDQGLQFLIQYYNGEERAKGNILERFSAQQFPDLHSELNLSSLELGDSALYFCASSVDSISTDTQYFGPGTRLTVL.